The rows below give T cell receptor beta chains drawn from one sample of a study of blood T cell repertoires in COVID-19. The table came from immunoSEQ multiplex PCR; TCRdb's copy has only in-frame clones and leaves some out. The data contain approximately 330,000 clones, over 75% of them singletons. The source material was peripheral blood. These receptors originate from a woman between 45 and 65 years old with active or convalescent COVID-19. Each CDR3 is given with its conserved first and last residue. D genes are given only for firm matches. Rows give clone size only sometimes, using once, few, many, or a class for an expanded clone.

DNA: TGCGCCAGCAGCCCGGAGGGGAGGAATGAAAAACTGTTTTTT
CDR3: CASSPEGRNEKLFF
D: NA
J: TRBJ1-4
V: TRBV5-1
size: few

DNA: TGTGCCAGCAGCTTGATTCATAGCGGGACCAATGAGCAGTTCTTC
CDR3: CASSLIHSGTNEQFF
D: TRBD2
J: TRBJ2-1
V: TRBV5-4
size: few

DNA: TGTGCCAGCAGCACAGACCCAAACTACGAGCAGTACTTC
CDR3: CASSTDPNYEQYF
D: NA
J: TRBJ2-7
V: TRBV5-4
size: NA

DNA: TGCGCCAGCAGCTCCCCCAGCGCCTCTGGGGCCAACGTCCTGACTTTC
CDR3: CASSSPSASGANVLTF
D: NA
J: TRBJ2-6
V: TRBV5-1
size: NA

DNA: TGTGCCAGCAGCCAAATGTCACGGTCCGGGGAGCTGTTTTTT
CDR3: CASSQMSRSGELFF
D: NA
J: TRBJ2-2
V: TRBV3-1/TRBV3-2
size: NA

DNA: TGTGCCAGCAGCTTATCCGGAGGATCAGGGACCCAGTACTTC
CDR3: CASSLSGGSGTQYF
D: NA
J: TRBJ2-5
V: TRBV11-3
size: once

DNA: TGCGCCAGCAGCTTGGATTCCCGGGGAGGTGACTATGGCTACACCTTC
CDR3: CASSLDSRGGDYGYTF
D: NA
J: TRBJ1-2
V: TRBV5-1
size: NA

DNA: TGTGCCAGTACCACGGGGGGAGGGTATGTCTTTACCTCGAACACTGAAGCTTTCTTT
CDR3: CASTTGGGYVFTSNTEAFF
D: NA
J: TRBJ1-1
V: TRBV19
size: NA

DNA: TGTGCCAGCAGCTCTCAGGGGGGTAACACTTTAAACACTGAAGCTTTCTTT
CDR3: CASSSQGGNTLNTEAFF
D: TRBD1
J: TRBJ1-1
V: TRBV7-8
size: NA

DNA: TGTGCCAGCAGGCGTAGCGGGAAGAGCAATGAGCAGTTCTTC
CDR3: CASRRSGKSNEQFF
D: TRBD2
J: TRBJ2-1
V: TRBV3-1/TRBV3-2
size: NA

DNA: TGCGCCAGCAGCCAAGATTTAGGAGGGTCGAACCCTAACTATGGCTACACCTTC
CDR3: CASSQDLGGSNPNYGYTF
D: NA
J: TRBJ1-2
V: TRBV4-3
size: NA

DNA: TGTGCCAGCAGCTCCTCTGGGACAGGGTCAGATACGCAGTATTTT
CDR3: CASSSSGTGSDTQYF
D: TRBD1
J: TRBJ2-3
V: TRBV7-2
size: once

DNA: TGTGCTAGTGGTTACCCAGGGGGCCCTTCTGAAGCTTTCTTT
CDR3: CASGYPGGPSEAFF
D: TRBD1
J: TRBJ1-1
V: TRBV12-5
size: NA

DNA: TGTGCCAGCAGTTTGGGCAGGGAACGGTCACCCCTCCACTTT
CDR3: CASSLGRERSPLHF
D: NA
J: TRBJ1-6
V: TRBV27
size: NA

DNA: TGTGCCAGCAGCGATCGTCAAGACAGGGGGTATGGCTACACCTTC
CDR3: CASSDRQDRGYGYTF
D: TRBD1
J: TRBJ1-2
V: TRBV5-6
size: NA

DNA: TGTGCCGCCCGGACAGGGGGAAATTCACCCCTCCACTTT
CDR3: CAARTGGNSPLHF
D: TRBD1
J: TRBJ1-6
V: TRBV10-3
size: NA

DNA: TGTGCCAGCAGCTCTTTCCCATCGGGGGGGCCGGGTACGCAGTATTTT
CDR3: CASSSFPSGGPGTQYF
D: TRBD2
J: TRBJ2-3
V: TRBV27
size: few

DNA: TGTGCCAGCAGCTCTATCACGGACAGGTTTGTGAACACTGAAGCTTTCTTT
CDR3: CASSSITDRFVNTEAFF
D: TRBD1
J: TRBJ1-1
V: TRBV5-8
size: NA

DNA: TGTGCCAGCAGTCCTCAACAGGGTGGCAATCAGCCCCAGCATTTT
CDR3: CASSPQQGGNQPQHF
D: NA
J: TRBJ1-5
V: TRBV2
size: once

DNA: TGTGCCAGACCCCTAGCGGGAGGGCCTGGGAATGAGCAGTTCTTC
CDR3: CARPLAGGPGNEQFF
D: TRBD2
J: TRBJ2-1
V: TRBV6-7
size: NA

DNA: TGTGCCAGCAGCGCCGCTGACAGGGCCGGGGAGCTGTTTTTT
CDR3: CASSAADRAGELFF
D: TRBD1
J: TRBJ2-2
V: TRBV9
size: few

DNA: TGTGCCAGTAGTACCGGAGGGACGGGGAACACTGAAGCTTTCTTT
CDR3: CASSTGGTGNTEAFF
D: NA
J: TRBJ1-1
V: TRBV19
size: NA

DNA: TGTGCCAGCAGTCGGGAGGTGAGCTCCTACAATGAGCAGTTCTTC
CDR3: CASSREVSSYNEQFF
D: TRBD2
J: TRBJ2-1
V: TRBV6-4
size: NA

DNA: TGTGCCAGCAGCCAAGTATCGGGGGGATCTAATGAAAAACTGTTTTTT
CDR3: CASSQVSGGSNEKLFF
D: NA
J: TRBJ1-4
V: TRBV3-1/TRBV3-2
size: NA

DNA: TGTGCCAGCAGCACAACTAGCGGGGGGCTAGGGACCCAGTACTTC
CDR3: CASSTTSGGLGTQYF
D: TRBD2
J: TRBJ2-5
V: TRBV7-2
size: NA

DNA: TGTGCCAGCAGTTCCCGCCCCGGAGGGTCTGGAGAGACCCAGTACTTC
CDR3: CASSSRPGGSGETQYF
D: NA
J: TRBJ2-5
V: TRBV28
size: NA

DNA: TGTGCCAGCAGTTTGGGGGGGACAGGCGGTTCTGGCTACACCTTC
CDR3: CASSLGGTGGSGYTF
D: TRBD1
J: TRBJ1-2
V: TRBV27
size: NA

DNA: TGTGCCAGCAGCCCTAGGATGACTAGCGGGTACTACAATGAGCAGTTCTTC
CDR3: CASSPRMTSGYYNEQFF
D: TRBD2
J: TRBJ2-1
V: TRBV28
size: NA

DNA: TGTGCCAGCAGTGACACAGGGGACTCTGGAAACACCATATATTTT
CDR3: CASSDTGDSGNTIYF
D: TRBD1
J: TRBJ1-3
V: TRBV6-1
size: few

DNA: TGTGCCATCAGTGGTGGCACAGAGTGGGGCGGGACCCAGTACTTC
CDR3: CAISGGTEWGGTQYF
D: NA
J: TRBJ2-5
V: TRBV10-3
size: NA

DNA: TGCGCCAGCAGCCAAGATTCTAGCGGGGGTCCCTCCACATATACGCAGTATTTT
CDR3: CASSQDSSGGPSTYTQYF
D: TRBD2
J: TRBJ2-3
V: TRBV4-1
size: NA

DNA: TGTGCCAGCAGCCGGGACAGACAAGAGACCCAGTACTTC
CDR3: CASSRDRQETQYF
D: TRBD1
J: TRBJ2-5
V: TRBV3-1/TRBV3-2
size: NA

DNA: TGTGCCAGCAGTTTATTTGCTTATTCTCCGGGACAGGGGTACAATCAGCCCCAGCATTTT
CDR3: CASSLFAYSPGQGYNQPQHF
D: TRBD1
J: TRBJ1-5
V: TRBV27
size: NA

DNA: TGTGCCAGCAGCTTAGCCTCAGGGTCTGGAAACACCATATATTTT
CDR3: CASSLASGSGNTIYF
D: NA
J: TRBJ1-3
V: TRBV7-2
size: NA

DNA: TGTGCCAGCAGCCAAATTTTTACGGGGGACAACACTGAAGCTTTCTTT
CDR3: CASSQIFTGDNTEAFF
D: NA
J: TRBJ1-1
V: TRBV5-4
size: NA

DNA: TGTGCCAGCTCACCAACAGTAAATCAGCCCCAGCATTTT
CDR3: CASSPTVNQPQHF
D: NA
J: TRBJ1-5
V: TRBV18
size: NA

DNA: TGTGCCAGCAAGAGGAGACAGGATGGAAACACCATATATTTT
CDR3: CASKRRQDGNTIYF
D: NA
J: TRBJ1-3
V: TRBV27
size: NA

DNA: TGTGCCAGCAGCGTAGCGGGAGAAGGACTTGACAATGAGCAGTTCTTC
CDR3: CASSVAGEGLDNEQFF
D: NA
J: TRBJ2-1
V: TRBV9
size: NA

DNA: TGCGCCAGCAGCCAAGATCGGGGTAACTATGGCTACACCTTC
CDR3: CASSQDRGNYGYTF
D: NA
J: TRBJ1-2
V: TRBV4-3
size: NA

DNA: TGTGCCATCAGCAACGGACAGACAACTAATGAAAAACTGTTTTTT
CDR3: CAISNGQTTNEKLFF
D: NA
J: TRBJ1-4
V: TRBV10-3
size: NA

DNA: TGTGCCAGCAGCGTAGCTACAGGGGCGAACACCGGGGAGCTGTTTTTT
CDR3: CASSVATGANTGELFF
D: TRBD1
J: TRBJ2-2
V: TRBV9
size: NA

DNA: TGTGCCAGCTCCTCCCTAGCGATTACTACAGATACGCAGTATTTT
CDR3: CASSSLAITTDTQYF
D: NA
J: TRBJ2-3
V: TRBV28
size: once

DNA: TGCGCCAGCCCCAATCGGGGGAGGGTTCGCTCCTACGAGCAGTACTTC
CDR3: CASPNRGRVRSYEQYF
D: TRBD2
J: TRBJ2-7
V: TRBV23-1
size: NA

DNA: TGTGCCAGCAGTTATGAGTTCCTCTCCTACAATGAGCAGTTCTTC
CDR3: CASSYEFLSYNEQFF
D: NA
J: TRBJ2-1
V: TRBV5-5
size: NA

DNA: TGCAGCGTTGTGAGGACAGGGGTAAACTATGGCTACACCTTC
CDR3: CSVVRTGVNYGYTF
D: TRBD1
J: TRBJ1-2
V: TRBV29-1
size: NA

DNA: TGTGCCAGCAGCGCGAGACAGGGGAACACTGAAGCTTTCTTT
CDR3: CASSARQGNTEAFF
D: TRBD1
J: TRBJ1-1
V: TRBV7-2
size: NA